The 30 T cell receptor beta chains listed next were all sequenced from one sample in a study of T-cell reconstitution after alpha-beta-depleted transplantation in children listed by TCRdb under 2016. The library relied on PCR. The listed sequencing device is Illumina HiSeq 2500. TCR library preparation used molecular barcoding, with unique molecular identifiers applied to normalize quantification of the TCRbeta repertoire. The public reads were quality trimmed at Q25 with fastp and then assembled into clones with MiXCR by TCRdb, keeping productive beta chains. Rows are unified per CDR3 protein, each entry keeping the most common DNA and genes. This sample holds a few hundred thousand distinct CDR3 sequences; 9.7% were observed only once. The ten largest clones add up to about 4.8% of the sample. The sample was PBMCs from the stem cell graft donor, taken from the stem cell graft. The receptors were sampled from a human donor who donated a stem cell graft to a child with SCID.

Ten or more counts support this clonotype. The gene calls are TRBV5-1 and TRBJ1-6, with TRBD1 identical over 11 bases. CDR3 length: 18 amino acids. The V gene's germline CDR1 is SGHRS and CDR2 YFSETQ. V dropped 4 bases and J dropped 5; count of bases not matched to a gene: 11. CDR3 loop: CASSRTPGQGGDNSPLHF. The CDR3 DNA reads TGCGCCAGCAGCAGGACGCCGGGACAGGGGGGTGATAATTCACCCCTCCACTTT.

This clonotype was observed many times. The chain uses TRBV29-1 and TRBJ1-1; TRBD1 aligns across 11 bases. CDR3 size: 15 residues. The germline CDR1 and CDR2 sequences are SQVTM and ANQGSEA. J lost 3 bases, V lost 5 bases, and 8 bases had no gene match. CDR3 sequence: CSVLDWGQGDTEAFF. The CDR3 region has the DNA TGCAGCGTTTTGGATTGGGGACAGGGGGACACTGAAGCTTTCTTT.

This clonotype has just a few counts. The chain employs TRBV7-9 and TRBJ1-1; 7 bases are shared with TRBD1. The CDR3 loop spans 15 amino acids. With V trimmed by 5 bases and J by 4 bases, 10 bases remained unmatched. Germline-derived CDR1 and CDR2 are SEHNR and FQNEAQ (reference sequence). In DNA, the CDR3 is TGTGCCAGCAGCCCAACCGGGACAGCCGTCACTGAAGCTTTCTTT. Its translation is CASSPTGTAVTEAFF.

This clonotype was observed at least ten times. The rearrangement links TRBV5-1 to TRBJ2-7; 10 bases line up with TRBD1. The CDR3 consists of 14 residues. V lost 0 bases to trimming and J lost 4 bases; unmatched junction nucleotides: 1. The germline V gene encodes CDR1 SGHRS and CDR2 YFSETQ. Written as DNA, the CDR3 is TGCGCCAGCAGCTTGGAGGGACAGGGGTACGAGCAGTACTTC. Translation: CASSLEGQGYEQYF.

This clonotype has ten or more counts. The chain couples TRBV4-1 to TRBJ1-4, with D possibly TRBD1 on 6 matching bases. The CDR3 length is 16 residues. V gave up 7 bases and J gave up 6 bases, with 21 bases separating them. Germline CDR1 and CDR2: MGHRA and YSYEKL. CDR3 DNA: TGCGCCAGCAACCCCGGGACATTCGAGTTATATGAAAAACTGTTTTTT. This translates into CASNPGTFELYEKLFF.

This clonotype was picked up many times. The chain joins TRBV5-6 to TRBJ2-3; D remains unclear. CDR1 SGHDT and CDR2 YYEEEE come from the germline V gene. The CDR3 runs 14 residues. V lost 5 bases and J lost 6, with 16 bases in between. In nucleotides, the CDR3 is TGTGCCAGCAGAAACAGCGTAGGGTTGGATACGCAGTATTTT. It translates to CASRNSVGLDTQYF.

This clonotype was seen repeatedly, ten times or more. The CDR3 DNA reads TGTGCCAGCAGCCCGATGGGCGGGGCTGGAGATACGCAGTATTTT. Amino acid sequence: CASSPMGGAGDTQYF. The chain couples TRBV7-2 to TRBJ2-3; D is perhaps TRBD2 (6 bases). The V end lost 5 bases, the J end lost 5 bases, and 17 bases lay between the germline ends. This CDR3 is built from 15 residues. The V gene's germline CDR1 is SGHTA and CDR2 FQGNSA.

This clonotype was counted at least ten times. V is TRBV7-9 and J is TRBJ2-7, with TRBD1 matching over 7 bases. V dropped 1 base and J dropped 9; count of bases not matched to a gene: 6. This CDR3 spans 13 amino acids. The germline gives CDR1 SEHNR, CDR2 FQNEAQ (reference sequence). The CDR3 here is CASSLDTGAMQYF. The CDR3 bases are TGTGCCAGCAGCTTAGACACAGGGGCCATGCAGTACTTC. Using reference TRBV7-9 and TRBJ2-7 for the parts outside the CDR3, the full variable domain is DTGVSQNPRHKITKRGQNVTFRCDPISEHNRLYWYRQTLGQGPEFLTYFQNEAQLEKSRLLSDRFSAERPKGSFSTLEIQRTEQGDSAMYLCASSLDTGAMQYFGPGTRLTVT.

This clonotype showed up just a few times. The CDR3 coding sequence is TGCAGTGCTAGAGGAGATAGCGGGGGGGCAAGCACAGATACGCAGTATTTT. Protein sequence: CSARGDSGGASTDTQYF. The rearrangement uses TRBV20-1 and TRBJ2-3; the match to TRBD2 covers 11 bases. Germline CDR1 and CDR2: DFQATT and SNEGSKA (reference sequence). The CDR3 covers 17 residues. V lost 1 base and J lost 0; bases outside the gene matches: 6.

This clonotype was recorded many times. The rearrangement links TRBV27 to TRBJ1-1; TRBD1 might be the D (6 bases). The V gene lost 11 bases and the J gene lost 5 bases, with 12 bases spanning the gap. CDR1 and CDR2 from the germline V gene are MNHEY and SMNVEV (reference sequence). The CDR3 extends over 11 amino acids. The CDR3 DNA follows: TGTGCCGTCGCGGGGGCAACTGAAGCTTTCTTT. Translated: CAVAGATEAFF.

In its sample, this clonotype was seen many times. The J gene is TRBJ2-1, the V gene TRBV5-1, with D perhaps TRBD1 or TRBD2 (5 bases each). Germline-derived CDR1 and CDR2 are SGHRS and YFSETQ. Trimming removed 3 bases from V and 3 bases from J, with 13 bases in between. The CDR3 runs to 15 residues. CDR3 DNA: TGCGCCAGCAGCTCCGGGACGCTAGACTACAATGAGCAGTTCTTC. This encodes CASSSGTLDYNEQFF.

This clonotype was seen at least ten times. V usage is TRBV10-3 and J usage is TRBJ2-7; tentatively, D is TRBD1 (5 bases). The CDR3 is 12 residues long. Germline CDR1 reads ENHRY; CDR2 reads SYGVKD. V was pared by 3 bases and J by 7 bases, with 10 bases between. The DNA for the CDR3 is TGTGCCATCAGTGACAGGGCCCGGGAGCAGTACTTC. Encoded protein: CAISDRAREQYF.

In its sample, this clonotype was seen many times. The J gene is TRBJ2-3, the V gene TRBV10-3, with TRBD1 matching 8 bases. The CDR3 runs 13 residues. The germline V gene has CDR1 ENHRY and CDR2 SYGVKD. Trimming took 6 bases from V and 8 from J; bases not matched to a gene: 7. CDR3 in DNA: TGTGCCATCAGAGAAACAGGGGGAGGTACGCAGTATTTT. It translates to CAIRETGGGTQYF.

The CDR3 protein is CASSPRTGGNEQFF. The CDR3 region has the DNA TGTGCCAGCAGCCCCCGGACAGGGGGCAATGAGCAGTTCTTC. This chain uses TRBV7-6 with TRBJ2-1; 10 bases map to TRBD1. V shed 5 bases and J 6 bases; nucleotides not matched to a gene: 4. Germline CDR1 is SGHVS and CDR2 is FNYEAQ. The length of the CDR3 is 14 residues.

The table lists this clonotype with many counts. The chain's CDR3 is CASSSLGVRTGYEQYF. The CDR3 DNA sequence: TGTGCCAGCAGCTCCTTAGGTGTCAGGACGGGCTACGAGCAGTACTTC. This chain joins TRBV7-8 and TRBJ2-7; D uncertain. V lost 4 bases and J lost 3, with 19 bases in between. The V gene's germline CDR1 is SGHVS and CDR2 FQNEAQ. The CDR3 totals 16 residues. Full variable domain (missing parts from reference TRBV7-8 and TRBJ2-7): GAGVSQSPRYKVAKRGQDVALRCDPISGHVSLFWYQQALGQGPEFLTYFQNEAQLDKSGLPSDRFFAERPEGSVSTLKIQRTQQEDSAVYLCASSSLGVRTGYEQYFGPGTRLTVT.

Ten or more counts support this clonotype. CDR3 loop: CASSTGGATDEQFF. CDR3 nucleotide sequence: TGTGCCAGCAGCACCGGGGGGGCCACGGATGAGCAGTTCTTC. The chain combines TRBV7-6 with TRBJ2-1; 8 positions agree with TRBD2. Germline V lookup: CDR1 SGHVS, CDR2 FNYEAQ. The CDR3 has 14 residues. V shed 5 bases, J shed 8 bases, and the junction held 8 bases outside the gene matches.

This clonotype was counted many times. The chain has TRBV20-1 and TRBJ1-2; D uncertain. The CDR3 sequence is 9 residues long. V shed 6 bases and J shed 9 bases, with 8 bases lying between them. CDR1 and CDR2 from the germline V gene are DFQATT and SNEGSKA (reference sequence). The CDR3 reads CSAGVRYTF. In DNA form, the CDR3 reads TGCAGTGCCGGGGTGCGCTACACCTTC.

This clonotype was counted ten times or more. The chain couples TRBV3-1 to TRBJ1-1; 11 bases are shared with TRBD1. With V trimmed by 1 base and J by 6 bases, 1 base remained unmatched. CDR1 is LGHDT, CDR2 YNNKEL, per germline (reference sequence). This CDR3 is built from 14 residues. CDR3 residues: CASSQGTGGAEAFF. DNA of the CDR3: TGTGCCAGCAGCCAAGGGACAGGGGGCGCTGAAGCTTTCTTT.

There are many counts of this clonotype. V gene TRBV5-4 combines with J gene TRBJ2-7; 7 bases are a match to TRBD1. CDR1 is SGHNT, CDR2 YYREEE, per germline (reference sequence). CDR3 length: 14 residues. The V gene end was trimmed by 9 bases and the J gene end by 3 bases; junction bases not matched to a gene: 12. The CDR3 nucleotides read TGTGCCACCTCAGGGGGAGTTGGACTCTACGAGCAGTACTTC. Amino acids: CATSGGVGLYEQYF. The variable domain in full, completed from reference TRBV5-4 and TRBJ2-7, reads ETGVTQSPTHLIKTRGQQVTLRCSSQSGHNTVSWYQQALGQGPQFIFQYYREEENGRGNFPPRFSGLQFPNYSSELNVNALELDDSALYLCATSGGVGLYEQYFGPGTRLTVT.

This clonotype was seen repeatedly, ten times or more. V is TRBV6-2 or TRBV6-3 and J is TRBJ2-4, with 8 positions matching TRBD1. The CDR3 is made up of 16 amino acids. Germline-derived CDR1 and CDR2 are MNHEY and SVGEGT. The trim removed 2 bases at V and 8 bases at J, leaving 11 bases unmatched. The CDR3 protein is CASSYPAGQGRDIQYF. CDR3 nucleotides: TGTGCCAGCAGTTACCCGGCCGGACAGGGAAGGGACATTCAGTACTTC.

There are many counts of this clonotype. V usage is TRBV27 and J usage is TRBJ2-3; D unclear. Trimming left V 7 bases short and J 6 bases short, with 14 bases between. Looked up from germline, CDR1 is MNHEY and CDR2 is SMNVEV (reference sequence). This CDR3 has 13 amino acids. In DNA, the CDR3 is TGTGCCAGCATGGGGATGGGAAGGGATACGCAGTATTTT. Its protein is CASMGMGRDTQYF.

This clonotype was seen at least ten times. This rearrangement joins TRBV30 to TRBJ1-1; 10 bases are shared with TRBD1. The junction had 19 bases not matched to a gene; V was cut back by 8 bases and J by 4 bases. CDR1 and CDR2 (germline): GTSNPN, SVGIG (reference sequence). This CDR3 is built from 17 residues. The CDR3 bases are TGTGCCAGCGCCGGGACAGGGGTCTCACCCTGGGGCACTGAAGCTTTCTTT. This sequence encodes CASAGTGVSPWGTEAFF.

This clonotype was found many times. V and J are TRBV5-1 and TRBJ1-4; 10 bases line up with TRBD1. The germline V gene encodes CDR1 SGHRS and CDR2 YFSETQ. The J segment lost 2 bases and the V segment lost 5 bases, leaving 9 bases of the junction unmatched. The CDR3 consists of 17 residues. The CDR3 reads CASSTDRGPLTNEKLFF. The CDR3 nucleotides are TGCGCCAGCAGTACCGACAGGGGGCCCCTTACTAATGAAAAACTGTTTTTT. Full variable domain (missing parts from reference TRBV5-1 and TRBJ1-4): KAGVTQTPRYLIKTRGQQVTLSCSPISGHRSVSWYQQTPGQGLQFLFEYFSETQRNKGNFPGRFSGRQFSNSRSEMNVSTLELGDSALYLCASSTDRGPLTNEKLFFGSGTQLSVL.

This clonotype was seen ten or more times. V gene TRBV18 combines with J gene TRBJ1-1; D remains unclear. Germline V CDR1 and CDR2: KGHSH, LQKENI. The CDR3 length is 13 residues. Trimming cost V 3 bases and J 1 base, with 6 bases left between them. CDR3 DNA: TGTGCCAGCTCACCGAGGGAGAACACTGAAGCTTTCTTT. It is translated as CASSPRENTEAFF.

The rearrangement uses TRBV7-2 and TRBJ2-1, with D possibly matching TRBD1 (6 bases). Trimming took off 5 bases at V and 8 bases at J, with 13 bases between the two ends. This CDR3 is 13 amino acids long. Germline V gene sequence: CDR1 SGHTA, CDR2 FQGNSA. This CDR3 is CASSKQGYDEQFF. The CDR3 DNA reads TGTGCCAGCAGCAAACAGGGTTATGATGAGCAGTTCTTC.

There are many counts of this clonotype. The chain employs TRBV28 and TRBJ1-2, with a weak D call TRBD1 (6 bases). This CDR3 is built from 13 residues. V lost 6 bases and J lost 4, with 12 bases in between. Germline CDR1 MDHEN, CDR2 SYDVKM. The CDR3 region has the DNA TGTGCCAGCAGAAAGGACAGCCGCTATGGCTACACCTTC. It yields the protein CASRKDSRYGYTF.

This clonotype was recorded many times. The rearrangement links TRBV28 to TRBJ2-1; D remains ambiguous. CDR3 size: 13 residues. V was pared by 3 bases and J by 6 bases, with 9 bases between. CDR1 and CDR2 from the germline V gene are MDHEN and SYDVKM. CDR3: CASSFGHPNEQFF. CDR3 bases: TGTGCCAGCAGTTTTGGGCATCCCAATGAGCAGTTCTTC.

There are many counts of this clonotype. The J gene is TRBJ2-7, the V gene TRBV5-1, with 7 bases that match TRBD1. From germline, CDR1 is SGHRS and CDR2 YFSETQ. The J segment lost 3 bases and the V segment lost 3 bases, leaving 3 bases of the junction unmatched. The CDR3 is 13 amino acids. CDR3 DNA sequence: TGCGCCAGCAGCTACGGGACAGTCTACGAGCAGTACTTC. Residues: CASSYGTVYEQYF.

This clonotype was seen repeatedly, ten times or more. The CDR3 bases are TGTGCCAGCAGTCCACCAGCGAACACTGAAGCTTTCTTT. Translation: CASSPPANTEAFF. The genes are TRBV18 and TRBJ1-1; no clear D. Trimming removed 8 bases from V and 1 base from J, with 11 bases in between. This CDR3 contains 13 residues. Looked up from germline, CDR1 is KGHSH and CDR2 is LQKENI.

This clonotype was recorded many times. The chain combines TRBV6-1 with TRBJ1-4, with a tentative D call TRBD1 (6 bases). CDR3 size: 16 residues. Germline V gene sequence: CDR1 MNHNS, CDR2 SASEGT. V lost 0 bases and J 2 bases, leaving 10 bases between the germline ends. The CDR3 DNA is TGTGCCAGCAGTGAAGCGCAGGGGACTACTAATGAAAAACTGTTTTTT. It translates to CASSEAQGTTNEKLFF.